The entry that follows covers one T cell receptor (beta chain) sequence. Its specificity is not known. Per the germline V gene, CDR1 is SGHRS and CDR2 is YFSETQ. The CDR3 length is 14 residues. V dropped 0 bases and J dropped 4 bases, with 10 bases sitting between them. The entry originates in a study of T-cell reconstitution after alpha-beta-depleted transplantation in children. Findings and limits, study-wide: It was newly produced T cells that mostly accounted for T-cell counts and diversity one year after transplant.

TCRbeta library preparation incorporated unique molecular identifiers. TCRdb called the PCR reads again in MiXCR, with one record for every CDR3 protein. The sample consists of 700,000 to 950,000 distinct CDR3 sequences, 15% to 20% of them appearing once. The material sequenced was PBMCs, mostly from graft donor cells, taken 360 days after TCRalphabeta/CD19-depleted stem cell transplant. The TCR comes from a male patient younger than 18 who had a stem cell transplant for acute lymphoblastic leukemia, so the T cells may come from the graft donor. The chain employs TRBV5-1 and TRBJ1-1; TRBD1 might be the D (6 bases). The CDR3 sequence is CASSLGRGPTEAFF. CDR3 nucleotides: TGCGCCAGCAGCTTGGGGCGGGGGCCCACTGAAGCTTTCTTT.